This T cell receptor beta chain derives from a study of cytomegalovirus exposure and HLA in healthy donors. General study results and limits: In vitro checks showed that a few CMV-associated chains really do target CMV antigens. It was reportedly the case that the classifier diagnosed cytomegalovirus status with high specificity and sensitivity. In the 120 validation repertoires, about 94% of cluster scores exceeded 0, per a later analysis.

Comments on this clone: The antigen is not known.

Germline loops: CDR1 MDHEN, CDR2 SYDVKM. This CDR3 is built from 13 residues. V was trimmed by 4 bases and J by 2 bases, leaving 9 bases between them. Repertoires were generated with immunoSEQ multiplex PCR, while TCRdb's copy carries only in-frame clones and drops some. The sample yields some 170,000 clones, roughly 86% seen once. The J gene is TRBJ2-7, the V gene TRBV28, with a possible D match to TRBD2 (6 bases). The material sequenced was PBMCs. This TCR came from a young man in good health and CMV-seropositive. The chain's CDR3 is CASSWGLTYEQYF. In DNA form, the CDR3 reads TGTGCCAGCAGTTGGGGACTTACCTACGAGCAGTACTTC. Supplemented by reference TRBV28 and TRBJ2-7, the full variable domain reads DVKVTQSSRYLVKRTGEKVFLECVQDMDHENMFWYRQDPGLGLRLIYFSYDVKMKEKGDIPEGYSVSREKKERFSLILESASTNQTSMYLCASSWGLTYEQYFGPGTRLTVT.